This is a list of T cell receptor beta chains from one sample in a study of identical twins. TCRdb re-called the 5' RACE reads with MiXCR, one entry per CDR3 protein. This table has roughly 570,000 distinct CDR3 sequences, around 9.6% appearing once. The sample was also linked to a second study, of yellow fever vaccine responses in identical twins.

Sequenced input: PBMCs. These receptors were obtained from a woman aged 18-29 years in good health. The CDR3 runs from the conserved cysteine through the conserved F or W. The D gene is left open where the match is weak. A row's size may be missing; if present it is once, few, many or a size class.

>few|TRBV6-2/TRBV6-3|TRBJ2-1|NA
CASSYSLINDEQFF
TGTGCCAGCAGTTACTCCCTTATAAACGATGAGCAGTTCTTC
>few|TRBV20-1|TRBJ2-2|TRBD2
CSAKAGTSGGPTANTGELFF
TGCAGTGCTAAGGCAGGGACTAGCGGGGGGCCAACCGCGAACACCGGGGAGCTGTTTTTT
>many|TRBV3-1|TRBJ2-7|NA
CASSQIPAAYEQYF
TGTGCCAGCAGCCAAATCCCAGCAGCCTACGAGCAGTACTTC
>few|TRBV6-2/TRBV6-3|TRBJ2-1|NA
CASTPYGAYNEQFF
TGTGCCAGCACCCCTTACGGGGCCTACAATGAGCAGTTCTTC
>NA|TRBV4-2|TRBJ1-1|NA
CASSQVGGAMNTEAFF
TGTGCCAGCAGCCAAGTGGGTGGGGCCATGAACACTGAAGCTTTCTTT
>NA|TRBV7-2|TRBJ2-7|NA
CASSLLGNLPYEQYF
TGTGCCAGCAGCTTACTCGGGAACCTCCCCTACGAGCAGTACTTC
>NA|TRBV27|TRBJ2-1|TRBD1
CASSGQGPYNEQFF
TGTGCCAGCAGCGGACAGGGACCCTACAATGAGCAGTTCTTC
>many|TRBV12-3/TRBV12-4|TRBJ2-3|TRBD2
CASSGLVRTQYF
TGTGCCAGCAGTGGACTAGTTCGTACGCAGTATTTT
>many|TRBV7-9|TRBJ2-3|NA
CAEDTQYF
TGCGCCGAAGATACGCAGTATTTT
>many|TRBV5-1|TRBJ2-7|NA
CASSREGSTSEQYF
TGCGCCAGCAGCCGTGAAGGATCCACGTCCGAGCAGTACTTC
>many|TRBV7-6|TRBJ1-1|NA
CASSLQDKNTEAFF
TGTGCCAGCAGCTTACAGGACAAGAACACTGAAGCTTTCTTT
>many|TRBV12-3/TRBV12-4|TRBJ2-7|NA
CASKTGLGSSYEQYF
TGTGCCAGCAAAACCGGTTTGGGAAGCTCCTACGAGCAGTACTTC
>NA|TRBV7-3|TRBJ2-1|TRBD2
CASSNLGGTPSENEQFF
TGTGCCAGCAGCAACCTGGGGGGGACTCCTTCGGAAAATGAGCAGTTCTTC
>few|TRBV5-1|TRBJ1-3|NA
CASSSDGLSSGNTIYF
TGCGCCAGCAGCTCGGACGGACTGAGCTCTGGAAACACCATATATTTT
>many|TRBV7-2|TRBJ2-1|NA
CASSTRHEQFF
TGTGCCAGCAGCACGAGACACGAGCAGTTCTTC
>many|TRBV7-9|TRBJ2-1|TRBD1
CASSPGDRGDDEQFF
TGTGCCAGCAGCCCGGGGGACAGGGGGGACGATGAGCAGTTCTTC
>NA|TRBV11-3|TRBJ1-2|NA
CASSMGPGTSNGYTF
TGTGCCAGCAGCATGGGACCCGGGACAAGTAATGGCTACACCTTC
>NA|TRBV7-2|TRBJ2-2|TRBD2
CASSFLGGGTGELFF
TGTGCCAGCAGCTTTTTGGGCGGGGGCACCGGGGAGCTGTTTTTT
>few|TRBV6-5|TRBJ2-2|NA
CASSYNSQSGELFF
TGTGCCAGCAGTTATAATTCCCAATCCGGGGAGCTGTTTTTT
>many|TRBV11-1|TRBJ2-1|TRBD2
CASSLAGQAGANEQFF
TGTGCCAGCAGCTTAGCGGGGCAAGCGGGGGCCAATGAGCAGTTCTTC
>NA|TRBV29-1|TRBJ2-2|NA
CSVGQRTNTGELFF
TGCAGCGTTGGCCAGCGGACTAACACCGGGGAGCTGTTTTTT
>many|TRBV20-1|TRBJ2-5|TRBD2
CSARETSGRGETQYF
TGCAGTGCTAGAGAGACTAGCGGGAGGGGTGAGACCCAGTACTTC
>few|TRBV29-1|TRBJ2-4|NA
CSVDGGVRNIQYF
TGCAGCGTTGATGGGGGCGTCAGAAACATTCAGTACTTC
>NA|TRBV11-2|TRBJ2-1|NA
CASSFNSGNLYNEQFF
TGTGCCAGCAGCTTCAATAGCGGCAACCTCTACAATGAGCAGTTCTTC
>NA|TRBV24-1|TRBJ2-5|NA
CATSVSKYQETQYF
TGTGCCACCAGTGTCTCCAAGTACCAAGAGACCCAGTACTTC
>NA|TRBV7-2|TRBJ2-4|NA
CASSLEYRSQNIQYF
TGTGCCAGCAGCTTAGAGTATCGGAGTCAAAACATTCAGTACTTC
>many|TRBV5-1|TRBJ2-7|TRBD1
CASSSTGTGYEQYF
TGCGCCAGCAGCTCTACCGGGACAGGGTACGAGCAGTACTTC
>NA|TRBV27|TRBJ2-7|NA
CASRRSAGNEQYF
TGTGCCAGCAGAAGAAGCGCGGGAAACGAGCAGTACTTC
>few|TRBV9|TRBJ2-3|TRBD2
CASSVGLAGIDTQYF
TGTGCCAGCAGCGTAGGGCTAGCGGGGATAGATACGCAGTATTTT
>few|TRBV7-9|TRBJ2-4|TRBD1
CASSLAGQPAKNIQYF
TGTGCCAGCAGCTTAGCGGGACAGCCAGCCAAAAACATTCAGTACTTC
>many|TRBV24-1|TRBJ2-7|NA
CATSGGNYEQYF
TGTGCCACCAGCGGAGGTAACTACGAGCAGTACTTC
>few|TRBV7-3|TRBJ2-1|NA
CASGSPLGEQFF
TGTGCCAGCGGGTCTCCCTTAGGGGAGCAGTTCTTC
>NA|TRBV7-9|TRBJ2-3|NA
CATLPRDITQYF
TGTGCCACCCTACCCCGGGACATTACGCAGTATTTT
>many|TRBV10-3|TRBJ2-5|TRBD1
CAISDRGFQETQYF
TGTGCCATCAGTGACAGGGGGTTCCAAGAGACCCAGTACTTC
>NA|TRBV6-1|TRBJ2-6|NA
CASSPGLSGANVLTF
TGTGCCAGCAGCCCAGGACTCTCTGGGGCCAACGTCCTGACTTTC
>many|TRBV4-2|TRBJ2-7|NA
CASRQTSGSTYEQYF
TGTGCCAGCAGACAAACTTCGGGATCTACCTACGAGCAGTACTTC